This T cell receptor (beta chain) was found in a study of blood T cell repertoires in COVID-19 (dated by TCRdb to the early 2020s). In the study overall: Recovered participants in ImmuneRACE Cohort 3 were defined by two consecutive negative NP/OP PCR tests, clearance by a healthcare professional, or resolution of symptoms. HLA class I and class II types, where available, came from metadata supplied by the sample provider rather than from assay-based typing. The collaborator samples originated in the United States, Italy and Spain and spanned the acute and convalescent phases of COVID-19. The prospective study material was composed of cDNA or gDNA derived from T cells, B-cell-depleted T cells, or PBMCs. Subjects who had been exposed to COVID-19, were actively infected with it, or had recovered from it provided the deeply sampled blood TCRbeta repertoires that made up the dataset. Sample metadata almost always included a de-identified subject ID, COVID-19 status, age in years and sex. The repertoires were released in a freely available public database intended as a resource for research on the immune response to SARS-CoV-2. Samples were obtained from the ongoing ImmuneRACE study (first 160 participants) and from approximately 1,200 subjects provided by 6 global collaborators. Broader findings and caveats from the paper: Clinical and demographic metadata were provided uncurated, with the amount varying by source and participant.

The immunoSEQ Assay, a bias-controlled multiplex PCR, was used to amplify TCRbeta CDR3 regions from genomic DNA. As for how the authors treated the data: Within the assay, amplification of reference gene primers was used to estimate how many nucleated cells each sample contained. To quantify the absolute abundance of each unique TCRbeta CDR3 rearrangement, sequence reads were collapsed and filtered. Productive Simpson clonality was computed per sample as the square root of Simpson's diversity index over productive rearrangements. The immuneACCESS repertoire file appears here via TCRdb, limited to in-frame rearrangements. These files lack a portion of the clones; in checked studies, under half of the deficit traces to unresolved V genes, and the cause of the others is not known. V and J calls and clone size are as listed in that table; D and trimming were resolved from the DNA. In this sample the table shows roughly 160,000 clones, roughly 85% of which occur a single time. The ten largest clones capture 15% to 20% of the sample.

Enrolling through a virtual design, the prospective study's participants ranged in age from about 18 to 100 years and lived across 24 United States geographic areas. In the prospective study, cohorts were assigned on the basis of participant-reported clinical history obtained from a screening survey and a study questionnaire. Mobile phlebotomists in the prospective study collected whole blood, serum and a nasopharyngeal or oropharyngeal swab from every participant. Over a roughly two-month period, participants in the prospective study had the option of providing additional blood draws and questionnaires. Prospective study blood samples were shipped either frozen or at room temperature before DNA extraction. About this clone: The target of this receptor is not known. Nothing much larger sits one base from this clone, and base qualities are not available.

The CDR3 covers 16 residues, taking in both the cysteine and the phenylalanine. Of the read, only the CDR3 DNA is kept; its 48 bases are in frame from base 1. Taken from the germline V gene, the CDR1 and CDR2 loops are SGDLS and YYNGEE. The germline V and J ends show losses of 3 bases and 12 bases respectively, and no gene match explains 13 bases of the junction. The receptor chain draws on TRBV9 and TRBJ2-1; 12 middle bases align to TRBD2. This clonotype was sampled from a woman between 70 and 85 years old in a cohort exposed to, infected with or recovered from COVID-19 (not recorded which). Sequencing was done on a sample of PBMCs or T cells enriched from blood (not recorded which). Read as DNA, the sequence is TGTGCCAGCAGCGCCCCCGGGACTAGCGGGTCAATTAGGCAGTTCTTC. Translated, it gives CASSAPGTSGSIRQFF.